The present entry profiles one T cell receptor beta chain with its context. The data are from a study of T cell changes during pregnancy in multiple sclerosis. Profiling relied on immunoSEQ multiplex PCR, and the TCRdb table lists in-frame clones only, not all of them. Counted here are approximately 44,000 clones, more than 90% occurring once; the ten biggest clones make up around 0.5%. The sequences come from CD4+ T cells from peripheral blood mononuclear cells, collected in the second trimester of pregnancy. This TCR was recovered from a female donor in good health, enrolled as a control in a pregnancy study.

CDR3 in DNA: TGCGCCAGCAGCTTGGGGACGGACAGCCTGGCAGCAGAGACCCAGTACTTC. Its protein is CASSLGTDSLAAETQYF. The chain employs TRBV5-1 and TRBJ2-5; D is possibly TRBD1 (6 bases). The CDR3 has 17 residues. Trimming pared 0 bases from V and 4 bases from J, leaving 19 bases between. Germline V CDR1 and CDR2: SGHRS, YFSETQ.